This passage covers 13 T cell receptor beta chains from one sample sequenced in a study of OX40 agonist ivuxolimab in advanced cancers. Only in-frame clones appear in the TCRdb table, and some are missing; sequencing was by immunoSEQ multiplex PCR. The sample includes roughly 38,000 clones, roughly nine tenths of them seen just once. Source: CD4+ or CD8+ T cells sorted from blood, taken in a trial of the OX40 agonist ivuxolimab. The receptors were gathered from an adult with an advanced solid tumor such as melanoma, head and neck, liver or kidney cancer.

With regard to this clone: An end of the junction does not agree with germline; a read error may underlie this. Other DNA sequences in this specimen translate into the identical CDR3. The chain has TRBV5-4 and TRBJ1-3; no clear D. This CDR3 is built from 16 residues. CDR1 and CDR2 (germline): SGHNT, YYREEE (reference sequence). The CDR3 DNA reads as TGTGCTAGCAGCAAGAGTTTAGGTACCTCTGGAAACACCATATATTTT. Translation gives CASSKSLGTSGNTIYF.

CDR3 region: CASSIVAGGNTEAFF. CDR3 sequence (DNA): TGTGCCAGTAGTATAGTGGCGGGGGGGAACACTGAAGCTTTCTTT. J is TRBJ1-1 and V is TRBV19; D might be TRBD1 (5 bases). In germline, CDR1 is LNHDA, CDR2 SQIVND (reference sequence). This CDR3 region has 15 residues. V lost 1 base to trimming and J lost 1 base, with 10 bases between them.

The CDR3 DNA reads TGTGCCAGCAGACAGGACAGACTCACAGATACGCAGTATTTT. Residues: CASRQDRLTDTQYF. The chain couples TRBV6-5 to TRBJ2-3, with TRBD1 as a possible D gene (6 bases). The length of the CDR3 is 14 residues. V was pared by 6 bases and J by 2 bases, with 12 bases between. Per germline, CDR1 MNHEY and CDR2 SVGAGI.

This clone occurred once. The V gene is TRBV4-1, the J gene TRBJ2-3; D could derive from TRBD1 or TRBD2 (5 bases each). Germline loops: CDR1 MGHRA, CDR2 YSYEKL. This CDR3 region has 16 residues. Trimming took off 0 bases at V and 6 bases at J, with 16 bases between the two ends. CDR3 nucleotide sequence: TGCGCCAGCAGCCAAGAGGGACCCACGATGGGGGATACGCAGTATTTT. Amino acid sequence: CASSQEGPTMGDTQYF.

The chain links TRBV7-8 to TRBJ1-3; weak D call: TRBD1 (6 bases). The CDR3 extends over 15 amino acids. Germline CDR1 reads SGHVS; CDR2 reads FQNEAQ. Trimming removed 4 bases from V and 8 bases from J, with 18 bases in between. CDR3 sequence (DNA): TGTGCCAGCAGCTCCCGGGGGGGGGCAGGAGACACCATATATTTT. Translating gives CASSSRGGAGDTIYF.

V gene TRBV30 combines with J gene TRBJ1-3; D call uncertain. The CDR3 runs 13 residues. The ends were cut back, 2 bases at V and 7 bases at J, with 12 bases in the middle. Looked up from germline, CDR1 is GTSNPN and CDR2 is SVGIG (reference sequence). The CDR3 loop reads CAWSPRAWNTIYF. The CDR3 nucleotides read TGTGCCTGGAGTCCCCGCGCCTGGAACACCATATATTTT.

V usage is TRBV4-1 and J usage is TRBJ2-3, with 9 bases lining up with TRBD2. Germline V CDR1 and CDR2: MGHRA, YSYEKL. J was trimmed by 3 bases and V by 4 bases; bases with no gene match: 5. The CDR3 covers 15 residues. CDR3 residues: CASSLSGGRTDTQYF. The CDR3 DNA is TGCGCCAGCAGCCTGAGCGGGGGGAGGACAGATACGCAGTATTTT.

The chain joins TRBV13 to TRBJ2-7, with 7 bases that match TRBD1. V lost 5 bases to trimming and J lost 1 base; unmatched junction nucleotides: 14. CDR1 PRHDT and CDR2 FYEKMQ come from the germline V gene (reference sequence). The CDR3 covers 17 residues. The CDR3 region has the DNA TGTGCCAGCAGCCCACCTTCCGGGACAGCGTTTTCCTACGAGCAGTACTTC. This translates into CASSPPSGTAFSYEQYF. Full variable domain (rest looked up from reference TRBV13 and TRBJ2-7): AAGVIQSPRHLIKEKRETATLKCYPIPRHDTVYWYQQGPGQDPQFLISFYEKMQSDKGSIPDRFSAQQFSDYHSELNMSSLELGDSALYFCASSPPSGTAFSYEQYFGPGTRLTVT.

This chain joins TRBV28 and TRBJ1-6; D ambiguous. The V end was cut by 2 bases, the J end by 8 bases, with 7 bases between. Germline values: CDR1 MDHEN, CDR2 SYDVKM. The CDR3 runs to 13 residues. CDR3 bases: TGTGCCAGCAGTTTAGGTTTGGATTCACCCCTCCACTTT. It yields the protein CASSLGLDSPLHF.

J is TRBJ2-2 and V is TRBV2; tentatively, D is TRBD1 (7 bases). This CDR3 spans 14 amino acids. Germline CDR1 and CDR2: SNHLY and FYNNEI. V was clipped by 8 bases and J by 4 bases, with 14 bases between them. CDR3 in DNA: TGTGCCAGCGGAGACAGGGAGGTCACCGGGGAGCTGTTTTTT. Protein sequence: CASGDREVTGELFF. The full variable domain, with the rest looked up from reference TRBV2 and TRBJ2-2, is EPEVTQTPSHQVTQMGQEVILRCVPISNHLYFYWYRQILGQKVEFLVSFYNNEISEKSEIFDDQFSVERPDGSNFTLKIRSTKLEDSAMYFCASGDREVTGELFFGEGSRLTVL.

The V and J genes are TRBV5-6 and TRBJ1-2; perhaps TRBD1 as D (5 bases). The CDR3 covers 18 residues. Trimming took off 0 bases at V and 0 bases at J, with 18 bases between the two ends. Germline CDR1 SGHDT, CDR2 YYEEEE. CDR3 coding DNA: TGTGCCAGCAGCTTGGTTGGGCCAGGGAGAGGGGCTAACTATGGCTACACCTTC. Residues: CASSLVGPGRGANYGYTF.

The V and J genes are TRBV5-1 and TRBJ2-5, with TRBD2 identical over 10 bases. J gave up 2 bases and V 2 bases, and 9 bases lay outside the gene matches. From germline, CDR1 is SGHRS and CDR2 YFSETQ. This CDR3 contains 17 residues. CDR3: CASSFGRTSGGQETQYF. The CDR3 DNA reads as TGCGCCAGCAGCTTCGGACGGACTAGCGGAGGTCAAGAGACCCAGTACTTC.

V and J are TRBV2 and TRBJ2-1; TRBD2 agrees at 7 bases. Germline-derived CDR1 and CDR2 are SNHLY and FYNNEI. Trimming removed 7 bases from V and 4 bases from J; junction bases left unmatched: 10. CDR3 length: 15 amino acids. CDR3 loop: CASIQAGQSYNEQFF. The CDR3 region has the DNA TGTGCCAGCATCCAAGCGGGGCAGTCATACAATGAGCAGTTCTTC.